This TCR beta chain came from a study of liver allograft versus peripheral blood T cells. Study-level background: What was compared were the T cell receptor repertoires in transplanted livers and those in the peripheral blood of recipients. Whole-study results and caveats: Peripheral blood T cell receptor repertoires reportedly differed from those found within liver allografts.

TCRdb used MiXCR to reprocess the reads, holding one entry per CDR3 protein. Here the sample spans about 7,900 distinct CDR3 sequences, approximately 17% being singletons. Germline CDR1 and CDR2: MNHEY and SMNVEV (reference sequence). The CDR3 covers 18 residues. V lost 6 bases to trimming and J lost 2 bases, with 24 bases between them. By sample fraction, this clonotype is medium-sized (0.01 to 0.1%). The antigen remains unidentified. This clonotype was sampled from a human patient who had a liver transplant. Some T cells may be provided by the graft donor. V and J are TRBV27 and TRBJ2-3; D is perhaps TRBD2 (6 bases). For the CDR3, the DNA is TGTGCCAGCAGCCCCGTCCTCTACCGACGGGAGTTCACAGATACGCAGTATTTT. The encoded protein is CASSPVLYRREFTDTQYF.